These 22 T cell receptor beta chains share one sample of origin, sequenced in a study of regulatory T cells in long-lasting Graves disease. For TCR beta, libraries came from iRepertoire HTBI primers and Arm-PCR of CDR3 regions. TCRdb used MiXCR to reprocess the multiplex PCR reads, holding one entry per CDR3 protein. This sample has 400,000 to 500,000 distinct CDR3 sequences, with 14% to 15% found just once. Time point of the sample: newly diagnosed GD, antithyroid drugs for less than 3 months. Following extraction of RNA from PBMCs, that RNA was used to make the TCR library. The sample also formed part of further work on T cells in Graves' hyperthyroidism and ophthalmopathy.

The sample here was peripheral blood mononuclear cells (PBMCs), taken at new diagnosis, from a patient treated with antithyroid drugs. The receptors stem from a woman aged 25 to 39 with Graves disease.

This clonotype appeared a few times. The chain is built from TRBV7-2 and TRBJ1-6; 10 bases align to TRBD1. This CDR3 is 15 amino acids long. The V segment lost 4 bases and the J segment 9 bases; nucleotides outside the gene matches: 6. CDR1 is SGHTA and CDR2 is FQGNSA in the germline V gene. CDR3 region: CASSSGTGAGSPLHF. The CDR3 DNA reads as TGTGCCAGCAGCTCCGGGACAGGGGCCGGTTCACCCCTCCACTTT. Full variable domain (outside the CDR3, taken from reference TRBV7-2 and TRBJ1-6): GAGVSQSPSNKVTEKGKDVELRCDPISGHTALYWYRQSLGQGLEFLIYFQGNSAPDKSGLPSDRFSAERTGGSVSTLTIQRTQQEDSAVYLCASSSGTGAGSPLHFGNGTRLTVT.

As to this clonotype: A much bigger clone sits one base away, suggesting this may be a read error. The chain employs TRBV3-1 and TRBJ2-5; D call uncertain. Germline lookup yields CDR1 LGHDT and CDR2 YNNKEL (reference sequence). V was shortened by 0 bases and J by 11 bases, with 16 bases between the two germline ends. The CDR3 covers 14 residues. The CDR3 is CASSQEGPYNEQYF. In DNA, the CDR3 is TGTGCCAGCAGCCAAGAAGGTCCCTACAATGAGCAGTACTTC.

Ten or more counts support this clonotype. The rearrangement links TRBV11-2 to TRBJ1-1; no clear D gene. Trimming cost V 1 base and J 11 bases, with 11 bases left between them. Germline CDR1 SGHAT, CDR2 FQNNGV. CDR3 length: 12 amino acids. The CDR3 loop is CASSLVLGGAFF. The CDR3 nucleotides are TGTGCCAGCAGCTTAGTTCTAGGAGGGGCTTTCTTT.

This clonotype was seen repeatedly, ten times or more. V is TRBV3-1 and J is TRBJ1-2; maybe TRBD1 (6 bases). Germline V CDR1 and CDR2: LGHDT, YNNKEL (reference sequence). The CDR3 contains 15 residues. The V and J ends lost 4 bases and 0 bases respectively, with 12 bases between them. The CDR3 DNA is TGTGCCAGCAGCCTAACAGGGAGGTCTAACTATGGCTACACCTTC. Translating it yields CASSLTGRSNYGYTF. Variable domain in full (rest from reference TRBV3-1 and TRBJ1-2): DTAVSQTPKYLVTQMGNDKSIKCEQNLGHDTMYWYKQDSKKFLKIMFSYNNKELIINETVPNRFSPKSPDKAHLNLHINSLELGDSAVYFCASSLTGRSNYGYTFGSGTRLTVV.

The chain has TRBV5-1 and TRBJ2-7; D uncertain. The CDR3 contains 12 residues. CDR1 is SGHRS, CDR2 YFSETQ, per germline. V lost 0 bases to trimming and J lost 7 bases, with 8 bases between them. CDR3 region: CASSLDSGEQYF. In DNA, the CDR3 is TGCGCCAGCAGCTTGGACTCCGGAGAGCAGTACTTC.

This clonotype was counted at least ten times. The V gene is TRBV3-1, the J gene TRBJ1-1; a weak D match, TRBD1 (5 bases). V was trimmed by 1 base and J by 13 bases, leaving 16 bases between them. CDR3 length: 13 amino acids. Germline values: CDR1 LGHDT, CDR2 YNNKEL (reference sequence). The CDR3 bases are TGTGCCAGCAGCCAAGGGTCGGGGCTCGAGGGTTTCTTT. Its translation: CASSQGSGLEGFF.

The rearrangement links TRBV19 to TRBJ1-1; D might be TRBD1 (5 bases). The germline V and J ends were trimmed by 10 bases and 0 bases, with 12 bases remaining between them. The V gene's germline CDR1 is LNHDA and CDR2 SQIVND (reference sequence). The CDR3 extends over 13 amino acids. The CDR3 protein is CATRRGVNTEAFF. The CDR3 region has the DNA TGTGCCACAAGACGGGGCGTGAACACTGAAGCTTTCTTT. Filled out from reference TRBV19 and TRBJ1-1, the complete variable domain reads DGGITQSPKYLFRKEGQNVTLSCEQNLNHDAMYWYRQDPGQGLRLIYYSQIVNDFQKGDIAEGYSVSREKKESFPLTVTSAQKNPTAFYLCATRRGVNTEAFFGQGTRLTVV.

For this clonotype: Given a far larger clone just one base away, this is likely a sequencing read error. The CDR3 coding sequence is TGCGCCAGCAGCGGAAGGACTAGCGGGAGTCAAACGGGCTACGAGCAGTACTTC. This sequence encodes CASSGRTSGSQTGYEQYF. This chain connects TRBV13 to TRBJ2-7; 13 positions match TRBD2. CDR3 size: 18 residues. Germline V gene data show CDR1 as PRHDT and CDR2 as FYEKMQ (reference sequence).

This clonotype showed up many times. The chain carries TRBV4-1 and TRBJ1-6; D is undetermined. CDR3 length: 17 amino acids. Germline lookup yields CDR1 MGHRA and CDR2 YSYEKL. V was pared by 0 bases and J by 4 bases, with 13 bases between. CDR3 nucleotides: TGCGCCAGCAGCCAAGATTTGCCAGAGCGTTATAATTCACCCCTCCACTTT. Residues: CASSQDLPERYNSPLHF.

Many counts were recorded for this clonotype. This chain connects TRBV10-3 to TRBJ2-5; 9 nucleotides match TRBD1. Germline V gene sequence: CDR1 ENHRY, CDR2 SYGVKD. The CDR3 has 14 amino acids. The V and J ends lost 6 bases and 2 bases, in that order; junction bases with no gene match: 4. CDR3 nucleotides: TGTGCCATCAGGGATGGACAGGGGCAAGAGACCCAGTACTTC. It specifies CAIRDGQGQETQYF.

The V gene is TRBV28, the J gene TRBJ2-3, with 12 bases matching TRBD2. Germline V gene sequence: CDR1 MDHEN, CDR2 SYDVKM. V lost 7 bases, J lost 5 bases, and 7 bases stayed unmatched. This CDR3 has 15 residues. Here the CDR3 reads CASNTLAGGVDTQYF. DNA for the CDR3: TGTGCCAGCAATACACTAGCGGGAGGAGTAGATACGCAGTATTTT. The variable domain in full, completed from reference TRBV28 and TRBJ2-3, reads DVKVTQSSRYLVKRTGEKVFLECVQDMDHENMFWYRQDPGLGLRLIYFSYDVKMKEKGDIPEGYSVSREKKERFSLILESASTNQTSMYLCASNTLAGGVDTQYFGPGTRLTVL.

This clonotype was detected a few times. V and J are TRBV10-3 and TRBJ1-3; 10 nucleotides line up with TRBD1. The V and J ends lost 2 bases and 5 bases, in that order; junction bases with no gene match: 3. The CDR3 is 15 amino acids. Germline V gene lookup returns CDR1 ENHRY and CDR2 SYGVKD. CDR3 sequence (DNA): TGTGCCATCAGTGAGGGGACAGGGGCAAGAAACACCATATATTTT. It translates to CAISEGTGARNTIYF.

This clonotype appeared many times. CDR3 bases: TGTGCCAGCAGCTCAGAGTACAGGGGTTTAGAGACCCAGTACTTC. Protein: CASSSEYRGLETQYF. The genes are TRBV7-6 and TRBJ2-5; 7 bases match TRBD1. This CDR3 has 15 amino acids. With V trimmed by 4 bases and J by 4 bases, 9 bases remained unmatched. Germline V gives CDR1 SGHVS, CDR2 FNYEAQ.

This clonotype was observed many times. The chain links TRBV24-1 to TRBJ2-5; 7 bases line up with TRBD2. The CDR3 has 13 amino acids. V dropped 6 bases and J dropped 5; count of bases not matched to a gene: 5. Germline assignment: CDR1 KGHDR and CDR2 SFDVKD. The CDR3 DNA reads as TGTGCCACCAGTATGGCGGGAGTGGAGACCCAGTACTTC. This encodes CATSMAGVETQYF.

Only a few counts were recorded for this clonotype. This chain uses TRBV19 with TRBJ2-3; unclear D gene. Looked up from germline, CDR1 is LNHDA and CDR2 is SQIVND (reference sequence). The CDR3 sequence is 14 residues long. Trimming took 11 bases from V and 4 from J, leaving 19 bases between them. This CDR3 is CASRRGVGADTQYF. The CDR3 DNA reads as TGTGCCTCGAGGAGAGGCGTGGGCGCAGATACGCAGTATTTT. Based on the CDR3 plus reference TRBV19 and TRBJ2-3, the full variable domain is DGGITQSPKYLFRKEGQNVTLSCEQNLNHDAMYWYRQDPGQGLRLIYYSQIVNDFQKGDIAEGYSVSREKKESFPLTVTSAQKNPTAFYLCASRRGVGADTQYFGPGTRLTVL.

There are many counts of this clonotype. V and J are TRBV7-9 and TRBJ2-1, with 11 bases fitting TRBD2. The CDR3 sequence is 15 residues long. With V trimmed by 1 base and J by 10 bases, 6 bases remained unmatched. From germline, CDR1 is SEHNR and CDR2 FQNEAQ (reference sequence). CDR3 sequence reads: CASSLGLAGGTEQFF. CDR3 sequence (DNA): TGTGCCAGCAGCTTAGGCCTAGCGGGAGGTACCGAGCAGTTCTTC.

This clonotype was counted a single time. The chain combines TRBV14 with TRBJ2-1; 8 bases fit TRBD2. The ends lost 2 bases at V and 7 bases at J; junction bases unmatched: 7. Germline V gives CDR1 SGHDN, CDR2 FVKESK. CDR3 size: 15 residues. The CDR3 bases are TGTGCCAGCAGCCAACCGGGACTAGGTATAAATGAGCAGTTCTTC. Protein sequence: CASSQPGLGINEQFF. Full variable domain (outside the CDR3, taken from reference TRBV14 and TRBJ2-1): EAGVTQFPSHSVIEKGQTVTLRCDPISGHDNLYWYRRVMGKEIKFLLHFVKESKQDESGMPNNRFLAERTGGTYSTLKVQPAELEDSGVYFCASSQPGLGINEQFFGPGTRLTVL.

A few counts support this clonotype. The CDR3 DNA is TGTGCCAGCAGTCAAAGACAGGGGGGAGTCACTGAAGCTTTCTTT. Its protein product is CASSQRQGGVTEAFF. The chain couples TRBV27 to TRBJ1-1; TRBD1 matches 9 bases. V lost 5 bases and J lost 4; bases outside the gene matches: 8. The CDR3 spans 15 residues. Germline V CDR1 and CDR2: MNHEY, SMNVEV (reference sequence).

The chain joins TRBV7-3 to TRBJ2-7; 8 nucleotides line up with TRBD1. The CDR3 is made up of 15 amino acids. Germline CDR1 SGHTA, CDR2 FQGTGA. The V gene end was trimmed by 3 bases and the J gene end by 1 base; junction bases not matched to a gene: 5. The CDR3, as DNA: TGTGCCAGCAGCTTTTCCGGGACAGGATCCTACGAGCAGTACTTC. This gives the protein CASSFSGTGSYEQYF.

This clonotype was picked up many times. The gene calls are TRBV7-3 and TRBJ2-1; D gene unclear. The germline V gene encodes CDR1 SGHTA and CDR2 FQGTGA. Trimming removed 0 bases from V and 7 bases from J, with 4 bases in between. The CDR3 extends over 12 amino acids. CDR3 DNA sequence: TGTGCCAGCAGCTTAACACGGAATGAGCAGTTCTTC. The encoded protein is CASSLTRNEQFF.

The chain couples TRBV28 to TRBJ2-7; perhaps D is TRBD1 or TRBD2 (5 bases each). The CDR3 loop spans 15 amino acids. V lost 4 bases and J lost 6, with 19 bases in between. Germline V CDR1 and CDR2: MDHEN, SYDVKM. The chain's CDR3 is CASSSPGPPSPEQYF. The CDR3 DNA reads TGTGCCAGCAGTTCACCGGGACCCCCTTCCCCCGAGCAGTACTTC.

The J gene is TRBJ2-2, the V gene TRBV29-1; D unresolved. The CDR3 totals 14 residues. V lost 3 bases to trimming and J lost 3 bases, with 11 bases between them. The V gene's germline CDR1 is SQVTM and CDR2 ANQGSEA. Here the CDR3 DNA reads TGCAGCGTTGAGTTGACCTATCACACCGGGGAGCTGTTTTTT. It specifies CSVELTYHTGELFF.